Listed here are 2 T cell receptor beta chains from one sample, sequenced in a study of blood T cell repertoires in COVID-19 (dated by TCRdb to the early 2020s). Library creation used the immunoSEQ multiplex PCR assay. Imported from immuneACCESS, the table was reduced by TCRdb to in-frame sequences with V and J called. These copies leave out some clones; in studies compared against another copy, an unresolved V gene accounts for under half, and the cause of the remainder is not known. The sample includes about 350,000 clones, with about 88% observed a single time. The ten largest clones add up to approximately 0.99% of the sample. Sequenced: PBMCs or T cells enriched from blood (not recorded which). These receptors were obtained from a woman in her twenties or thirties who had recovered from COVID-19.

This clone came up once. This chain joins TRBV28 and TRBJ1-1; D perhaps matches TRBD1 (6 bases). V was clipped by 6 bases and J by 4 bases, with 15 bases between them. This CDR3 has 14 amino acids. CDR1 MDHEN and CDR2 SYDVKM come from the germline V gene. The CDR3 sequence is CASRRGGPGTEAFF. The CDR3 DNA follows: TGTGCCAGCAGACGAGGGGGACCTGGCACTGAAGCTTTCTTT.

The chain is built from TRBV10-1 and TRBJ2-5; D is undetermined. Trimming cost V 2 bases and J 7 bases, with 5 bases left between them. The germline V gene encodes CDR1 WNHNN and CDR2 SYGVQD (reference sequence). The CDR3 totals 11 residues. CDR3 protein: CASSEGPTQYF. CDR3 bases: TGCGCCAGCAGTGAGGGGCCGACCCAGTACTTC.